The next 25 T cell receptor beta chains were all read from a single sample in a study of blood T cell repertoires in COVID-19. Generated by immunoSEQ multiplex PCR, the TCRdb table keeps only in-frame clones and is missing some. The profile covers approximately 200,000 clones, with approximately 80% appearing a single time and over 6.5% taken by the ten largest. Sequenced sample: peripheral blood. Receptor source: a woman aged 80 or over with COVID-19, enrolled during active disease.

The V gene is TRBV19, the J gene TRBJ1-6, with a possible D match to TRBD1 (6 bases). Trimming shortened V by 6 bases and J by 10 bases, and 19 bases separated the two germline ends. This CDR3 spans 15 amino acids. CDR1 and CDR2 (germline): LNHDA, SQIVND (reference sequence). In DNA form, the CDR3 reads TGTGCCAGTAGGCCACCCCAGGGGCAGGGATCACCCCTCCACTTT. Residues: CASRPPQGQGSPLHF.

The chain has TRBV18 and TRBJ2-1, with TRBD2 as a possible D gene (6 bases). CDR1 is KGHSH, CDR2 LQKENI, per germline. The CDR3 consists of 16 residues. V lost 3 bases and J 6 bases, leaving 18 bases between the germline ends. The CDR3 spells CASSPATRSLLNEQFF. The CDR3 DNA reads TGTGCCAGCTCACCCGCGACTAGGAGCCTCCTCAATGAGCAGTTCTTC.

The V gene is TRBV3-1 (or the pseudogene TRBV3-2), the J gene TRBJ2-5; D perhaps matches TRBD2 (6 bases). The CDR3 is made up of 12 amino acids. CDR1 and CDR2 (germline): LGHDT, YNNKEL (reference sequence). V lost 4 bases to trimming and J lost 5 bases, with 8 bases between them. As DNA, the CDR3 is TGTGCCAGCAGCCCGGGGAGGGAGACCCAGTACTTC. Translated: CASSPGRETQYF.

This clone was recorded a few times. The chain couples TRBV3-1 (or the pseudogene TRBV3-2) to TRBJ2-1, with 7 bases fitting TRBD1. V dropped 5 bases and J dropped 3; count of bases not matched to a gene: 7. Germline values: CDR1 LGHDT, CDR2 YNNKEL (reference sequence). This CDR3 is 15 amino acids long. The chain's CDR3 is CASSSGTVLYNEQFF. DNA of the CDR3: TGTGCCAGCAGCTCTGGGACAGTCCTCTACAATGAGCAGTTCTTC.

In this sample, this clone turned up a few times. CDR3 nucleotides: TGTGCCAGCAGCCGGGACTCCTCTGGTGAGCAGTTCTTC. As protein: CASSRDSSGEQFF. The genes are TRBV7-9 and TRBJ2-1; D possibly corresponds to TRBD2 (6 bases). The CDR3 consists of 13 residues. Per the germline V gene, CDR1 is SEHNR and CDR2 is FQNEAQ (reference sequence). V was trimmed by 5 bases and J by 9 bases, leaving 14 bases between them.

As to this clone: The same CDR3 arises from other DNA sequences in this sample as well. The V and J genes are TRBV4-1 and TRBJ1-1; weak D call: TRBD1 (6 bases). V was shortened by 1 base and J by 2 bases, with 8 bases between the two germline ends. In germline, CDR1 is MGHRA, CDR2 YSYEKL. The CDR3 spans 14 residues. The CDR3 coding sequence is TGCGCCAGCAGCCAAGGGACAGCCAACACTGAAGCTTTCTTT. It is translated as CASSQGTANTEAFF.

The CDR3 reads CASSGAGGVRSPLHF. The DNA for the CDR3 is TGTGCCAGTAGCGGGGCAGGGGGTGTTCGATCACCCCTCCACTTT. The chain is built from TRBV19 and TRBJ1-6; 7 bases are a match to TRBD1. J lost 10 bases, V lost 6 bases, and 12 bases had no gene match. Looked up from germline, CDR1 is LNHDA and CDR2 is SQIVND (reference sequence). This CDR3 has 15 residues.

The V and J genes are TRBV5-4 and TRBJ2-5; possibly TRBD1 for D (6 bases). Germline loops: CDR1 SGHNT, CDR2 YYREEE (reference sequence). CDR3 size: 15 residues. Trimming removed 1 base at V and 1 base at J, with 11 bases between. In DNA form, the CDR3 reads TGTGCCAGCAGCTTGACAGGGTCTGGCCAAGAGACCCAGTACTTC. This codes for CASSLTGSGQETQYF.

V usage is TRBV2 and J usage is TRBJ2-1; 8 nucleotides align to TRBD1. V was clipped by 10 bases and J by 7 bases; unmatched bases: 6. The CDR3 has 12 amino acids. Germline loops: CDR1 SNHLY, CDR2 FYNNEI. As DNA, the CDR3 is TGTGCCACGACAGGGGTGGGGAATGAGCAGTTCTTC. Translation: CATTGVGNEQFF.

Remarks on this clone: A much larger clonotype is one base distant, so this may be a read error. Other DNA sequences of this sample code for an identical CDR3. The genes are TRBV18 and TRBJ1-1, with D unclear. V shed 2 bases and J shed 0 bases, with 4 bases lying between them. The CDR3 is made up of 13 amino acids. The germline gives CDR1 KGHSH, CDR2 LQKENI. The chain's CDR3 is CASSPAVNTEAFF. The CDR3 DNA reads as TGTGCCAGCTCACCAGCGGTGAACACTGAAGCTTTCTTT.

This chain connects TRBV7-9 to TRBJ2-1; a weak D match, TRBD1 (7 bases). The CDR3 covers 19 residues. V dropped 0 bases and J dropped 0 bases, with 18 bases sitting between them. Germline V lookup: CDR1 SEHNR, CDR2 FQNEAQ (reference sequence). Written as DNA, the CDR3 is TGTGCCAGCAGCTTAGCAGGAGGAGGGGGCCTAAGCTCCTACAATGAGCAGTTCTTC. Translating it yields CASSLAGGGGLSSYNEQFF.

J is TRBJ1-2 and V is TRBV7-9, with unresolved D. This CDR3 is 12 amino acids long. Looked up from germline, CDR1 is SEHNR and CDR2 is FQNEAQ (reference sequence). Trimming pared 1 base from V and 4 bases from J, leaving 4 bases between. The CDR3 protein is CASSLDSYGYTF. The CDR3 nucleotides read TGTGCCAGCAGCTTAGACAGCTATGGCTACACCTTC.

The rearrangement joins TRBV18 to TRBJ2-2; D remains unclear. Germline lookup yields CDR1 KGHSH and CDR2 LQKENI. The V gene lost 3 bases and the J gene lost 0 bases, with 5 bases spanning the gap. The CDR3 is 14 amino acids. The CDR3 DNA follows: TGTGCCAGCTCACCGCTAGCGAACACCGGGGAGCTGTTTTTT. It yields the protein CASSPLANTGELFF.

J is TRBJ1-1 and V is TRBV5-5; D uncertain. CDR1 is SGHKS, CDR2 YYEKEE, per germline (reference sequence). This CDR3 contains 12 residues. With 4 bases removed from V and 1 base from J, the gap between germline ends came to 5 bases. The CDR3 region has the DNA TGTGCCAGCAGCCGGGGGAACACTGAAGCTTTCTTT. It encodes CASSRGNTEAFF.

The chain employs TRBV28 and TRBJ2-7; the D gene is possibly TRBD1 (6 bases). The V gene lost 2 bases and the J gene lost 8 bases, with 10 bases spanning the gap. This CDR3 contains 12 residues. Per the germline V gene, CDR1 is MDHEN and CDR2 is SYDVKM. For the CDR3, the DNA is TGTGCCAGCAGTTTAGGGTGGGACAAGCAGTACTTC. Translated, it gives CASSLGWDKQYF.

The chain joins TRBV5-1 to TRBJ2-2, with D uncertain. V lost 0 bases and J lost 3, with 9 bases in between. This CDR3 has 15 residues. Germline values: CDR1 SGHRS, CDR2 YFSETQ. CDR3 in amino acids: CASSLAVGDTGELFF. Written as DNA, the CDR3 is TGCGCCAGCAGCTTGGCCGTAGGAGACACCGGGGAGCTGTTTTTT. Using reference TRBV5-1 and TRBJ2-2 for the parts outside the CDR3, the full variable domain is KAGVTQTPRYLIKTRGQQVTLSCSPISGHRSVSWYQQTPGQGLQFLFEYFSETQRNKGNFPGRFSGRQFSNSRSEMNVSTLELGDSALYLCASSLAVGDTGELFFGEGSRLTVL.

The chain joins TRBV28 to TRBJ2-2; D is perhaps TRBD1 (6 bases). V was shortened by 6 bases and J by 6 bases, with 17 bases between the two germline ends. From germline, CDR1 is MDHEN and CDR2 SYDVKM. This CDR3 comprises 15 residues. The CDR3: CASSSSGVRAGELFF. DNA for the CDR3: TGTGCCAGCAGCAGTTCAGGGGTGAGGGCCGGGGAGCTGTTTTTT.

Remarks on this clone: Other nucleotide sequences in the sample specify the same CDR3. The J gene is TRBJ1-5, the V gene TRBV9; the D gene is possibly TRBD1 (6 bases). This CDR3 is 14 amino acids long. CDR1 is SGDLS, CDR2 YYNGEE, per germline. V was trimmed by 0 bases and J by 2 bases, leaving 6 bases between them. The CDR3 protein is CASSVGQGNQPQHF. CDR3 in DNA: TGTGCCAGCAGCGTAGGACAGGGCAATCAGCCCCAGCATTTT.

This chain connects TRBV5-1 to TRBJ1-2, with D possibly matching TRBD1 (6 bases). This CDR3 contains 13 residues. Per the germline V gene, CDR1 is SGHRS and CDR2 is YFSETQ. The V gene lost 6 bases and the J gene lost 7 bases, with 16 bases spanning the gap. CDR3 bases: TGCGCCAGCAACGAAGGGGGGGCAGGTGGCTACACCTTC. Its protein is CASNEGGAGGYTF.

With regard to this clone: One end of the junction does not line up with germline, which may come from a read error. The chain links TRBV7-7 to TRBJ2-5, with 7 bases fitting TRBD2. Germline V gene lookup returns CDR1 SSHAT and CDR2 FNYEAQ (reference sequence). This CDR3 spans 14 amino acids. The CDR3 protein is CASSLGTIRETQYF. The DNA for the CDR3 is TGTGCTAGCAGCTTAGGGACTATTCGAGAAACCCAGTACTTC.

V and J are TRBV7-9 and TRBJ1-2; TRBD1 agrees at 8 bases. CDR1 and CDR2 from the germline V gene are SEHNR and FQNEAQ (reference sequence). Trimming cost V 6 bases and J 3 bases; bases outside gene matches: 12. The CDR3 covers 16 residues. CDR3 DNA sequence: TGTGCCAGCAGATCACCGACAGGGGAAGGAGACTATGGCTACACCTTC. This gives the protein CASRSPTGEGDYGYTF.

V usage is TRBV7-2 and J usage is TRBJ2-3; 7 nucleotides align to TRBD1. V was pared by 3 bases and J by 1 base, with 4 bases of the junction left unmatched. The CDR3 is 15 amino acids. In germline, CDR1 is SGHTA, CDR2 FQGNSA. Here the CDR3 reads CASSFRDSRTDTQYF. DNA for the CDR3: TGTGCCAGCAGCTTCCGGGACAGCCGCACAGATACGCAGTATTTT.

The chain uses TRBV3-1 (or the pseudogene TRBV3-2) and TRBJ1-1; 8 bases fit TRBD1. The CDR3 totals 12 residues. Trimming removed 4 bases from V and 11 bases from J; junction bases left unmatched: 6. Germline assignment: CDR1 LGHDT and CDR2 YNNKEL (reference sequence). The CDR3 sequence is CASSPQGATAFF. CDR3 in DNA: TGTGCCAGCAGCCCCCAGGGGGCGACGGCTTTCTTT.

The chain employs TRBV18 and TRBJ1-2; TRBD1 aligns across 9 bases. In germline, CDR1 is KGHSH, CDR2 LQKENI. V lost 6 bases to trimming and J lost 4 bases; unmatched junction nucleotides: 12. The CDR3 is made up of 16 amino acids. CDR3 sequence reads: CASSYEQGALGYGYTF. The CDR3 region has the DNA TGTGCCAGCTCTTACGAACAGGGGGCGCTCGGCTATGGCTACACCTTC. Supplemented by reference TRBV18 and TRBJ1-2, the full variable domain reads NAGVMQNPRHLVRRRGQEARLRCSPMKGHSHVYWYRQLPEEGLKFMVYLQKENIIDESGMPKERFSAEFPKEGPSILRIQQVVRGDSAAYFCASSYEQGALGYGYTFGSGTRLTVV.

The rearrangement joins TRBV7-2 to TRBJ2-1, with D uncertain. CDR1 and CDR2 (germline): SGHTA, FQGNSA. V dropped 4 bases and J dropped 8 bases, with 12 bases sitting between them. The CDR3 runs 13 residues. The CDR3 coding sequence is TGTGCCAGCAGCTCCTCCCCCACTGATGAGCAGTTCTTC. As protein: CASSSSPTDEQFF. Based on the CDR3 plus reference TRBV7-2 and TRBJ2-1, the full variable domain is GAGVSQSPSNKVTEKGKDVELRCDPISGHTALYWYRQSLGQGLEFLIYFQGNSAPDKSGLPSDRFSAERTGGSVSTLTIQRTQQEDSAVYLCASSSSPTDEQFFGPGTRLTVL.